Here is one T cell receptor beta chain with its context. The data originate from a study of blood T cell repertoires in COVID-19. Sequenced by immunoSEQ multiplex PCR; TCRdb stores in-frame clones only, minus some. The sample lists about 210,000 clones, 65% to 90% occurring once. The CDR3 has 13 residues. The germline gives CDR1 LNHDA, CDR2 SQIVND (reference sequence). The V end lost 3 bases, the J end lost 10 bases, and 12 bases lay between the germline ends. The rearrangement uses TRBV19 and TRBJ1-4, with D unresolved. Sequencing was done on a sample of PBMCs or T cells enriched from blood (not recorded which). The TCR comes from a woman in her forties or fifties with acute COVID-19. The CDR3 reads CASSILEGGKLFF. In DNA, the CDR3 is TGTGCCAGTAGTATTTTGGAGGGCGGAAAACTGTTTTTT.